This T cell receptor (beta chain) is from a study of blood T cell repertoires in COVID-19. Study information: The origin of the acute and convalescent COVID-19 samples was the United States, Italy and Spain.

V was pared by 3 bases and J by 1 base, with 10 bases between. This CDR3 contains 15 residues. The germline V gene encodes CDR1 LNHDA and CDR2 SQIVND (reference sequence). As processed by the authors: Amplification with reference gene primers provided the estimates of nucleated cell counts. Produced via immunoSEQ multiplex PCR; TCRdb's table is partial and in-frame only. V, J and clone size reflect that table, while D and trimming were determined from the DNA. The sample carries about 150,000 clones, roughly 80% recorded once. Resolution of symptoms, clearance, or two negative PCRs was present in recovered Cohort 3 donors.

The rearrangement joins TRBV19 to TRBJ1-5, with D possibly being TRBD1 (6 bases). Sequencing was carried out using PBMCs or T cells enriched from blood (not recorded which). This receptor was obtained from a woman aged 40 to 49 who had recovered from COVID-19. CDR3 sequence reads: CASSIFDRSNQPQHF. In DNA form, the CDR3 reads TGTGCCAGTAGTATTTTCGACAGGAGCAATCAGCCCCAGCATTTT.